What follows are 10 T cell receptor beta chains derived from one specimen sequenced in a study of CD8 T cells in ankylosing spondylitis. For these receptors, no antigen is known. TCRdb reprocessed the 5' RACE reads with MiXCR, giving one entry per CDR3 protein. The sample consists of about 500,000 distinct CDR3 sequences, roughly 5.3% of them appearing once. Study outcomes and limitations: The study identified a TCR beta motif of roughly eight highly homologous variants that appeared characteristic of ankylosing spondylitis blood.

Specimen: blood, either unsorted or a sorted T cell fraction (not recorded which). These receptor sequences come from a male donor with ankylosing spondylitis.

There are a few counts of this clonotype. The gene calls are TRBV29-1 and TRBJ2-7; 8 nucleotides match TRBD1. This CDR3 is built from 12 residues. The germline CDR1 and CDR2 sequences are SQVTM and ANQGSEA. V lost 3 bases to trimming and J lost 5 bases; unmatched junction nucleotides: 3. CDR3 protein: CSVEDRAHEQYF. In DNA form, the CDR3 reads TGCAGCGTTGAGGACAGGGCCCACGAGCAGTACTTC.

This clonotype was counted ten times or more. This chain links TRBV7-9 with TRBJ1-2, with a weak D call TRBD1 (6 bases). Germline-derived CDR1 and CDR2 are SEHNR and FQNEAQ (reference sequence). The CDR3 is 15 residues long. V dropped 1 base and J dropped 1 base, with 10 bases sitting between them. The CDR3 spells CASSLVGGYNYGYTF. The CDR3, as DNA: TGTGCCAGCAGCTTAGTGGGGGGCTATAACTATGGCTACACCTTC.

CDR3 protein: CSAPRGAGWVVNEQFF. For the CDR3, the DNA is TGCAGTGCTCCTCGTGGGGCTGGGTGGGTTGTCAATGAGCAGTTCTTC. The rearrangement links TRBV20-1 to TRBJ2-1, with D possibly being TRBD1 (5 bases). CDR1 is DFQATT and CDR2 is SNEGSKA in the germline V gene (reference sequence). V lost 5 bases and J 6 bases, leaving 23 bases between the germline ends. The CDR3 length is 16 residues.

This clonotype was seen ten or more times. CDR3 region: CASSRRWTEAFF. In DNA form, the CDR3 reads TGTGCCAGCAGCCGGCGTTGGACTGAAGCTTTCTTT. The gene calls are TRBV7-2 and TRBJ1-1; no reliable D call. CDR3 size: 12 residues. Germline V gives CDR1 SGHTA, CDR2 FQGNSA. Trimming took off 5 bases at V and 5 bases at J, with 9 bases between the two ends.

This clonotype was detected many times. V and J are TRBV20-1 and TRBJ2-2, with D hard to call. The CDR3 spans 12 residues. Germline V gene sequence: CDR1 DFQATT, CDR2 SNEGSKA (reference sequence). Trimming took 4 bases from V and 4 from J, leaving 7 bases between them. CDR3 region: CSATLLTGELFF. In DNA form, the CDR3 reads TGCAGTGCTACCCTACTCACCGGGGAGCTGTTTTTT.

This clonotype was seen repeatedly, ten times or more. The chain has TRBV5-1 and TRBJ2-7; a weak D match, TRBD1 (6 bases). From germline, CDR1 is SGHRS and CDR2 YFSETQ. Trimming removed 1 base at V and 6 bases at J, with 8 bases between. This CDR3 contains 12 residues. The CDR3 DNA is TGCGCCAGCAGCTTGCAGGGGTTCGAGCAGTACTTC. Translation: CASSLQGFEQYF.

This clonotype was detected many times. The V gene is TRBV10-3, the J gene TRBJ1-2, with unresolved D. CDR1 and CDR2 (germline): ENHRY, SYGVKD. V gave up 10 bases and J gave up 1 base, with 10 bases separating them. This CDR3 has 12 amino acids. The CDR3 reads CATAQNNYGYTF. The CDR3 DNA sequence: TGTGCCACCGCACAGAATAACTATGGCTACACCTTC.

This clonotype was observed many times. CDR3 nucleotide sequence: TGCGCCAGCAGCTCGTCGGGGGGGCTATTGGAAGAGACCCAGTACTTC. This codes for CASSSSGGLLEETQYF. The chain uses TRBV5-1 and TRBJ2-5; 8 nucleotides align to TRBD2. The junction had 10 bases not matched to a gene; V was cut back by 3 bases and J by 3 bases. This CDR3 is 16 amino acids long. CDR1 and CDR2 (germline): SGHRS, YFSETQ.

The table lists this clonotype with many counts. The chain links TRBV5-1 to TRBJ1-1, with D possibly being TRBD1 (5 bases). V shed 4 bases and J shed 8 bases, with 18 bases lying between them. This CDR3 has 14 residues. Germline V gene lookup returns CDR1 SGHRS and CDR2 YFSETQ. The CDR3 here is CASSPRPGGPEAFF. CDR3 in DNA: TGCGCCAGCAGCCCCCGACCGGGGGGTCCCGAAGCTTTCTTT.

The sample holds many counts of this clonotype. This chain uses TRBV4-3 with TRBJ1-4; D is possibly TRBD1 (6 bases). Germline loops: CDR1 LGHNA, CDR2 YSLEER. CDR3 length: 16 residues. Trimming removed 4 bases from V and 10 bases from J, with 22 bases in between. Written as DNA, the CDR3 is TGCGCCAGCAGCCCTGGATCATGGACAGTCGGTGGAAAACTGTTTTTT. Translation: CASSPGSWTVGGKLFF.